Presented here are 23 T cell receptor beta chains from one specimen sequenced in a study of T-cell memory formation after mild COVID-19. TCRdb re-derived calls from the 5' RACE reads in MiXCR, one entry per CDR3 protein. This table has some 280,000 distinct CDR3 sequences, roughly 16% appearing once. Specimen: PBMCs or a T cell subset sorted from them (not recorded which). These receptors were obtained from a man aged 18 to 29 who had mild COVID-19 (a few samples of this study predate the infection). Cell type and time point are not known.

J is TRBJ2-5 and V is TRBV7-8; either TRBD1 or TRBD2 may fit D (5 bases each). Germline CDR1 reads SGHVS; CDR2 reads FQNEAQ. The CDR3 covers 12 residues. The germline V and J ends were trimmed by 8 bases and 5 bases, with 12 bases remaining between them. CDR3 region: CASGGSEETQYF. In DNA form, the CDR3 reads TGTGCCAGCGGGGGATCCGAGGAGACCCAGTACTTC.

This clonotype appeared a few times. This chain links TRBV7-6 with TRBJ2-3; D remains ambiguous. CDR1 is SGHVS and CDR2 is FNYEAQ in the germline V gene. V was clipped by 4 bases and J by 7 bases, with 21 bases between them. This CDR3 is built from 16 residues. The DNA of the CDR3 is TGTGCCAGCAGCTCCACCTCCGGGTTGCCGGCCTATACGCAGTATTTT. It codes for CASSSTSGLPAYTQYF.

This clonotype came up a few times. The genes are TRBV7-2 and TRBJ2-5; possibly TRBD2 for D (7 bases). Per the germline V gene, CDR1 is SGHTA and CDR2 is FQGNSA. The CDR3 has 14 amino acids. Trimming left V 1 base short and J 7 bases short, with 13 bases between. CDR3: CASSLVGGGGTQYF. For the CDR3, the DNA is TGTGCCAGCAGCTTAGTAGGGGGGGGAGGGACCCAGTACTTC.

The rearrangement uses TRBV24-1 and TRBJ2-3; 8 nucleotides align to TRBD2. V lost 9 bases and J lost 1; bases outside the gene matches: 5. The germline V gene encodes CDR1 KGHDR and CDR2 SFDVKD. The CDR3 sequence is 14 residues long. The CDR3 protein is CATHSGIRTDTQYF. The CDR3, as DNA: TGTGCCACCCATAGCGGGATCCGCACAGATACGCAGTATTTT.

In its sample, this clonotype was seen a few times. Here the CDR3 reads CASSPRTTDTQYF. CDR3 DNA sequence: TGTGCCAGCAGCCCCCGGACTACAGATACGCAGTATTTT. This chain joins TRBV7-2 and TRBJ2-3; TRBD2 is a possible D gene (5 bases). CDR3 length equals 13 residues. The ends were cut back, 5 bases at V and 3 bases at J, with 9 bases in the middle. Germline lookup yields CDR1 SGHTA and CDR2 FQGNSA.

The rearrangement joins TRBV7-8 to TRBJ1-1; maybe TRBD1 (6 bases). Trimming stripped 0 bases from V and 6 bases from J, with 14 bases between. Germline V gene sequence: CDR1 SGHVS, CDR2 FQNEAQ. The length of the CDR3 is 15 residues. CDR3 sequence reads: CASSLAAGTPPEAFF. CDR3 DNA sequence: TGTGCCAGCAGCTTAGCAGCCGGGACACCACCTGAAGCTTTCTTT.

This clonotype was seen a few times. The V gene is TRBV12-3 or TRBV12-4, the J gene TRBJ2-5, with 9 nucleotides matching TRBD2. This CDR3 has 12 residues. V was clipped by 8 bases and J by 9 bases; unmatched bases: 7. The CDR3 sequence is CASQRERGAQYF. The CDR3, as DNA: TGTGCCAGCCAGAGGGAGCGGGGGGCCCAGTACTTC.

This clonotype was observed a few times. The chain links TRBV19 to TRBJ2-3; TRBD2 agrees at 11 bases. With 7 bases clipped from V and 2 bases from J, the junction kept 8 bases outside the gene matches. Germline V CDR1 and CDR2: LNHDA, SQIVND (reference sequence). The CDR3 is made up of 16 amino acids. The chain's CDR3 is CASTPSGGPSTDTQYF. CDR3 nucleotides: TGTGCCAGTACACCTAGCGGGGGGCCCTCCACAGATACGCAGTATTTT.

The chain recombines TRBV27 with TRBJ1-1; D ambiguous. Trimming removed 7 bases from V and 7 bases from J, with 13 bases in between. CDR1 is MNHEY, CDR2 SMNVEV, per germline (reference sequence). This CDR3 comprises 12 residues. CDR3 in DNA: TGTGCCAGCATGGTGGTCGGAAGTGAAGCTTTCTTT. This sequence encodes CASMVVGSEAFF.

The chain carries TRBV5-1 and TRBJ1-1, with 7 positions matching TRBD1. The CDR3 sequence is 15 residues long. Germline V gives CDR1 SGHRS, CDR2 YFSETQ. Trimming took 3 bases from V and 8 from J; bases not matched to a gene: 13. CDR3 in DNA: TGCGCCAGCAGCTCATCCAACAGGGGAGGTTTCGAAGCTTTCTTT. Its protein is CASSSSNRGGFEAFF.

V usage is TRBV20-1 and J usage is TRBJ2-4; TRBD2 matches at 7 bases. The V gene end was trimmed by 0 bases and the J gene end by 7 bases; junction bases not matched to a gene: 9. The CDR3 loop spans 15 amino acids. Per the germline V gene, CDR1 is DFQATT and CDR2 is SNEGSKA (reference sequence). The CDR3 DNA reads as TGCAGTGCTAGAGATCGAGAGGTCGGGGGGAACATTCAGTACTTC. Protein product: CSARDREVGGNIQYF.

The CDR3 sequence is CASGFLRQSNTGELFF. CDR3 bases: TGTGCCAGCGGTTTTCTGCGGCAATCGAACACCGGGGAGCTGTTTTTT. The chain couples TRBV9 to TRBJ2-2; no clear D gene. CDR3 size: 16 residues. V was pared by 7 bases and J by 0 bases, with 16 bases between. Looked up from germline, CDR1 is SGDLS and CDR2 is YYNGEE.

The CDR3 loop reads CASNHGEVLTNTEAFF. CDR3 nucleotide sequence: TGTGCCAGCAACCACGGAGAGGTGTTAACGAACACTGAAGCTTTCTTT. The V and J genes are TRBV6-1 and TRBJ1-1; D is uncertain. The germline V gene has CDR1 MNHNS and CDR2 SASEGT. This CDR3 region has 16 residues. V shed 7 bases and J shed 1 base, with 19 bases lying between them.

This clonotype was seen a few times. The rearrangement links TRBV7-7 to TRBJ2-5; TRBD1 is a possible D gene (6 bases). The germline gives CDR1 SSHAT, CDR2 FNYEAQ (reference sequence). The length of the CDR3 is 15 residues. Deletions cut 1 base from V and 5 bases from J, with 14 bases between. The CDR3 loop is CASSLGGTGKETQYF. The CDR3 DNA reads TGTGCCAGCAGCTTAGGGGGAACAGGGAAGGAGACCCAGTACTTC.

This chain joins TRBV5-1 and TRBJ2-7; D possibly uses TRBD1 or TRBD2 (6 bases each). The V end was cut by 0 bases, the J end by 9 bases, with 16 bases between. Germline V lookup: CDR1 SGHRS, CDR2 YFSETQ. CDR3 length equals 14 residues. Here the CDR3 DNA reads TGCGCCAGCAGCTTGGGGGGGGCAAAGAGCGGGCAGTACTTC. Protein: CASSLGGAKSGQYF. Combining the CDR3 with reference TRBV5-1 and TRBJ2-7 gives the whole variable domain KAGVTQTPRYLIKTRGQQVTLSCSPISGHRSVSWYQQTPGQGLQFLFEYFSETQRNKGNFPGRFSGRQFSNSRSEMNVSTLELGDSALYLCASSLGGAKSGQYFGPGTRLTVT.

This clonotype has at least ten counts. CDR3 sequence: CAISESDSSYEQYF. CDR3 in DNA: TGTGCCATCAGTGAGTCGGACAGCTCCTACGAGCAGTACTTC. The genes are TRBV10-3 and TRBJ2-7, with D perhaps TRBD1 (6 bases). Deletions cut 0 bases from V and 0 bases from J, with 6 bases between. Germline V lookup: CDR1 ENHRY, CDR2 SYGVKD. The CDR3 covers 14 residues.

V gene TRBV20-1 combines with J gene TRBJ2-3; D gene ambiguous. V gave up 6 bases and J gave up 10 bases, with 11 bases separating them. In germline, CDR1 is DFQATT, CDR2 SNEGSKA (reference sequence). The CDR3 runs 10 residues. DNA of the CDR3: TGCAGTGCCCGCCAGGATTCGCAGTATTTT. Its protein product is CSARQDSQYF.

The sample holds a few counts of this clonotype. The J gene is TRBJ2-7, the V gene TRBV5-1, with TRBD1 identical over 7 bases. The V segment lost 4 bases and the J segment 0 bases; nucleotides outside the gene matches: 10. This CDR3 has 16 amino acids. CDR1 is SGHRS and CDR2 is YFSETQ in the germline V gene. The CDR3 region has the DNA TGCGCCAGCAGCCCGGGACAAGGGGGCCTCTCCTACGAGCAGTACGTC. Residues: CASSPGQGGLSYEQYV.

The chain uses TRBV12-3 or TRBV12-4 and TRBJ1-2; the match to TRBD1 covers 9 bases. The CDR3 has 13 residues. The J segment lost 6 bases and the V segment lost 6 bases, leaving 5 bases of the junction unmatched. The CDR3 protein is CASSEGTGNGYTF. In nucleotides, the CDR3 is TGTGCCAGCAGCGAGGGGACAGGGAATGGCTACACCTTC.

This clonotype was counted a few times. The rearrangement links TRBV12-3 or TRBV12-4 to TRBJ1-6, with TRBD1 as a possible D gene (5 bases). The CDR3 is made up of 14 amino acids. With 3 bases removed from V and 7 bases from J, the gap between germline ends came to 10 bases. This CDR3 is CASSFARENSPLHF. DNA for the CDR3: TGTGCCAGCAGTTTTGCCAGGGAAAATTCACCCCTCCACTTT.

This clonotype was counted a single time. This chain links TRBV5-1 with TRBJ2-3, with D perhaps TRBD1 or TRBD2 (6 bases each). Trimming cost V 8 bases and J 1 base, with 14 bases left between them. Looked up from germline, CDR1 is SGHRS and CDR2 is YFSETQ. CDR3 size: 14 residues. In DNA form, the CDR3 reads TGCGCCAGTTCGGGGGCCTGGGGCACAGATACGCAGTATTTT. Translated: CASSGAWGTDTQYF.

The chain links TRBV4-1 to TRBJ1-5, with D uncertain. This CDR3 comprises 14 residues. Germline V gives CDR1 MGHRA, CDR2 YSYEKL. Trimming left V 3 bases short and J 3 bases short, with 9 bases between. The CDR3 reads CASSQDGYNQPQHF. CDR3 in DNA: TGCGCCAGCAGCCAGGACGGCTACAATCAGCCCCAGCATTTT.

The chain employs TRBV14 and TRBJ1-1; no firm D call. V was cut by 1 base and J by 1 base, with 13 bases left in between. The CDR3 length is 16 residues. Germline V gene data show CDR1 as SGHDN and CDR2 as FVKESK. CDR3 sequence: CASSQVGGSANTEAFF. For the CDR3, the DNA is TGTGCCAGCAGCCAAGTTGGAGGCTCAGCGAACACTGAAGCTTTCTTT.